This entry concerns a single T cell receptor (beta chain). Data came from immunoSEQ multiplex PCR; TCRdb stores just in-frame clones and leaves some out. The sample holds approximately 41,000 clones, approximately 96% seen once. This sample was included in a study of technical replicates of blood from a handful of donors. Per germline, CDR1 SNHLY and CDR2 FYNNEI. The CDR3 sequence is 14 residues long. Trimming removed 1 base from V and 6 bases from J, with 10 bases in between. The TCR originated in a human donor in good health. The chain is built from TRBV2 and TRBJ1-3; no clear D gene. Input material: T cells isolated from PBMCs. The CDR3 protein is CASSEGSIANTIYF. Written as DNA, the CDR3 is TGTGCCAGCAGTGAAGGGAGCATTGCAAACACCATATATTTT.